This T cell receptor (beta chain) is from a study of blood T cell repertoires in COVID-19. Study background: Researchers got acute and convalescent COVID-19 samples from the United States, Italy and Spain. PBMCs, B-cell-depleted T cells, or T cells provided the cDNA or gDNA that made up the material.

V gave up 3 bases and J gave up 5 bases, with 13 bases separating them. This CDR3 is built from 15 residues. CDR1 and CDR2 from the germline V gene are ENHRY and SYGVKD. Assay: immunoSEQ multiplex PCR; the TCRdb copy retains only in-frame clones and omits some. Here the sample spans some 120,000 clones, around 87% being singletons. The source material was peripheral blood. This TCR was sampled from a woman aged 45-65 years with acute or convalescent COVID-19. J is TRBJ2-2 and V is TRBV10-3; D not certain. The DNA of the CDR3 is TGTGCCATCAGTGAATGGCAGGATACAACCGGGGAGCTGTTTTTT. Its protein product is CAISEWQDTTGELFF.